This is a list of T cell receptor beta chains from one sample in a study of blood T cell repertoires in COVID-19. Profiling relied on immunoSEQ multiplex PCR, and the TCRdb table lists in-frame clones only, not all of them. This table has some 320,000 clones, roughly 90% appearing once. What was sequenced was PBMCs or T cells enriched from blood (not recorded which). These receptors were collected from a woman in her twenties or thirties who had been exposed to COVID-19. Each CDR3 is given with its conserved first and last residue. The order of the fields is clone size, J gene, D gene, V gene, CDR3 protein, CDR3 DNA. D genes are given only for firm matches. Where a row states a size, it is once, few, many or the class of an expanded clone; other rows omit it.

size: -; J: TRBJ2-7; D: -; V: TRBV12-3/TRBV12-4; CDR3: CASSQVGLRDTVF; DNA: TGTGCCAGCTCCCAAGTAGGTCTACGGGACACAGTTTTC
size: -; J: TRBJ2-2; D: TRBD1; V: TRBV3-1/TRBV3-2; CDR3: CASKRTGQTGELFF; DNA: TGTGCCAGCAAAAGGACAGGGCAAACCGGGGAGCTGTTTTTT
size: -; J: TRBJ1-6; D: TRBD1; V: TRBV4-3; CDR3: CASSQAFRDRGRVSPLHF; DNA: TGCGCCAGCAGCCAAGCATTCCGGGACAGGGGAAGAGTTTCACCCCTCCACTTT
size: -; J: TRBJ2-3; D: TRBD1; V: TRBV9; CDR3: CASSVDWVTGIRDTQYF; DNA: TGTGCCAGCAGCGTAGATTGGGTGACAGGGATTCGGGATACGCAGTATTTT
size: -; J: TRBJ2-7; D: TRBD2; V: TRBV3-1/TRBV3-2; CDR3: CASSQDSRGGTYEQYF; DNA: TGTGCCAGCAGCCAAGATTCACGGGGGGGAACCTACGAGCAGTACTTC
size: -; J: TRBJ1-2; D: -; V: TRBV3-1/TRBV3-2; CDR3: CASSAGEGGYGYTF; DNA: TGTGCCAGCAGCGCAGGGGAGGGCGGCTATGGCTACACCTTC
size: -; J: TRBJ2-3; D: -; V: TRBV4-3; CDR3: CASSQFRQRTDTQYF; DNA: TGCGCCAGCAGCCAATTCCGACAACGCACAGATACGCAGTATTTT
size: -; J: TRBJ2-5; D: TRBD2; V: TRBV19; CDR3: CASSRLAGASGPYF; DNA: TGTGCCAGTAGCCGACTAGCGGGGGCCTCCGGGCCGTACTTC
size: -; J: TRBJ2-4; D: TRBD1; V: TRBV19; CDR3: CASSKGAAFHFIAKNIQYF; DNA: TGTGCCAGTAGTAAGGGGGCTGCATTTCATTTTATAGCCAAAAACATTCAGTACTTC
size: -; J: TRBJ2-3; D: TRBD1; V: TRBV9; CDR3: CASSLGLTGGMADTQYF; DNA: TGTGCCAGCAGCCTCGGGTTGACAGGGGGGATGGCAGATACGCAGTATTTT
size: -; J: TRBJ2-2; D: -; V: TRBV3-1/TRBV3-2; CDR3: CASSQNTGTGELFF; DNA: TGTGCCAGCAGCCAAAACACCGGGACCGGGGAGCTGTTTTTT
size: -; J: TRBJ2-7; D: -; V: TRBV5-4; CDR3: CASSFGPQGVDEQYF; DNA: TGTGCCAGCAGCTTTGGCCCACAGGGAGTCGACGAGCAGTACTTC
size: few; J: TRBJ1-1; D: TRBD1; V: TRBV10-3; CDR3: CATSLRQGDLNTEAFF; DNA: TGTGCCACCTCACTTCGACAGGGGGATTTGAACACTGAAGCTTTCTTT
size: -; J: TRBJ2-3; D: -; V: TRBV4-2; CDR3: CASSQETYRDTQYF; DNA: TGTGCCAGCAGCCAAGAAACTTACCGGGATACGCAGTATTTT
size: -; J: TRBJ1-2; D: -; V: TRBV12-5; CDR3: CASGLGGHRDYGYTF; DNA: TGTGCTAGTGGTTTGGGGGGACACCGAGACTATGGCTACACCTTC
size: once; J: TRBJ2-7; D: TRBD1; V: TRBV2; CDR3: CASSDPGQGASYEQYF; DNA: TGTGCCAGCAGCGACCCAGGACAGGGGGCATCCTACGAGCAGTACTTC
size: few; J: TRBJ1-3; D: -; V: TRBV7-2; CDR3: CASSLDRQLNTIYF; DNA: TGTGCCAGCAGCCTCGACAGACAACTAAACACCATATATTTT
size: -; J: TRBJ2-5; D: TRBD1; V: TRBV7-6; CDR3: CASTQGTGAEIRGETQYF; DNA: TGTGCCAGCACCCAAGGAACAGGGGCCGAAATCAGGGGAGAGACCCAGTACTTC
size: -; J: TRBJ2-3; D: -; V: TRBV5-1; CDR3: CASSFDSITDTQYF; DNA: TGCGCCAGCAGCTTCGACAGCATCACAGATACGCAGTATTTT
size: -; J: TRBJ1-2; D: TRBD1; V: TRBV18; CDR3: CASSPTTGVEGYTF; DNA: TGTGCCAGCTCACCTACGACAGGGGTAGAAGGCTACACCTTC
size: -; J: TRBJ1-2; D: TRBD1; V: TRBV6-5; CDR3: CASSQTGTGRDYTF; DNA: TGTGCCAGCAGCCAAACAGGGACAGGGAGAGACTACACCTTC
size: -; J: TRBJ1-2; D: TRBD1; V: TRBV12-3/TRBV12-4; CDR3: CASTAGGLYGYTF; DNA: TGTGCCAGCACCGCAGGGGGCCTTTATGGCTACACCTTC
size: -; J: TRBJ2-5; D: TRBD1; V: TRBV20-1; CDR3: CSASSGRGLETQYF; DNA: TGCAGTGCTAGTTCGGGTAGGGGGCTGGAGACCCAGTACTTC
size: -; J: TRBJ1-2; D: TRBD1; V: TRBV28; CDR3: CASSFSGQKKGYTF; DNA: TGTGCCAGCAGCTTCTCGGGACAGAAGAAAGGCTACACCTTC
size: -; J: TRBJ1-2; D: -; V: TRBV4-1; CDR3: CASSQDPGASRNYGYTF; DNA: TGCGCCAGCAGCCAAGACCCAGGGGCGAGTAGGAACTATGGCTACACCTTC
size: -; J: TRBJ2-7; D: -; V: TRBV27; CDR3: CASSLGGSYEQYF; DNA: TGTGCCAGCTCACTCGGGGGCTCCTACGAGCAGTACTTC
size: -; J: TRBJ1-2; D: TRBD1; V: TRBV7-9; CDR3: CASSLGLGQVLRGYTF; DNA: TGTGCCAGCAGCTTAGGCTTAGGACAGGTCCTCCGTGGCTACACCTTC
size: -; J: TRBJ1-6; D: -; V: TRBV27; CDR3: CASSWGPPGSPLHF; DNA: TGTGCCAGCAGTTGGGGGCCACCCGGTTCACCCCTCCACTTT
size: -; J: TRBJ1-1; D: -; V: TRBV11-2; CDR3: CASKPFSLQERTEAFF; DNA: TGTGCCAGCAAACCCTTTTCTCTCCAGGAAAGAACTGAAGCTTTCTTT
size: -; J: TRBJ2-3; D: -; V: TRBV23-1; CDR3: CASLNRKWGERDTQYF; DNA: TGCGCCAGCCTGAATAGAAAATGGGGGGAAAGGGATACGCAGTATTTT
size: few; J: TRBJ1-3; D: -; V: TRBV27; CDR3: CASSFGGIGNTIYF; DNA: TGTGCCAGCAGTTTCGGGGGGATCGGAAACACCATATATTTT
size: -; J: TRBJ2-7; D: TRBD2; V: TRBV27; CDR3: CASSLRGTSGGLYEQYF; DNA: TGTGCCAGCAGTTTAAGGGGCACTAGCGGGGGGCTATACGAGCAGTACTTC
size: -; J: TRBJ2-1; D: TRBD2; V: TRBV11-3; CDR3: CASSPAGGGYNEQFF; DNA: TGTGCCAGCAGCCCCGCGGGCGGGGGGTACAATGAGCAGTTCTTC
size: -; J: TRBJ1-1; D: -; V: TRBV18; CDR3: CASSPPHRSEAFF; DNA: TGTGCCAGCTCACCCCCACACAGGTCTGAAGCTTTCTTT
size: -; J: TRBJ1-2; D: TRBD1; V: TRBV10-3; CDR3: CALRGGGGFYGYTF; DNA: TGTGCCCTGCGCGGAGGGGGCGGTTTCTATGGCTACACCTTC
size: -; J: TRBJ2-2; D: -; V: TRBV7-3; CDR3: CATKGGTGELFF; DNA: TGTGCCACCAAAGGGGGCACCGGGGAGCTGTTTTTT
size: -; J: TRBJ1-2; D: TRBD1; V: TRBV5-1; CDR3: CASSSTGTGGNGYTF; DNA: TGCGCCAGCAGTTCAACCGGGACAGGGGGTAATGGCTACACCTTC
size: -; J: TRBJ1-1; D: -; V: TRBV7-9; CDR3: CASSSPPVTEAFF; DNA: TGTGCCAGCAGTTCCCCCCCTGTTACTGAAGCTTTCTTT
size: once; J: TRBJ2-7; D: -; V: TRBV2; CDR3: CASSGTDRAYEQYF; DNA: TGTGCCAGCAGTGGTACGGACAGAGCCTACGAGCAGTACTTC
size: -; J: TRBJ1-5; D: -; V: TRBV12-3/TRBV12-4; CDR3: CATKWGEQPQHF; DNA: TGTGCCACGAAATGGGGGGAACAGCCCCAGCATTTT
size: -; J: TRBJ1-2; D: -; V: TRBV3-1/TRBV3-2; CDR3: CASSRRTEQYGYTF; DNA: TGTGCCAGCAGCCGGAGGACAGAGCAGTATGGCTACACCTTC
size: few; J: TRBJ2-1; D: TRBD1; V: TRBV7-2; CDR3: CASSWTGSSYNEQFF; DNA: TGTGCCAGCAGCTGGACAGGGAGCTCCTACAATGAGCAGTTCTTC
size: -; J: TRBJ2-3; D: -; V: TRBV20-1; CDR3: CSASRRASTDTQYF; DNA: TGCAGTGCTAGTCGCAGGGCTAGCACAGATACGCAGTATTTT
size: -; J: TRBJ2-7; D: -; V: TRBV7-8; CDR3: CASSLAEDEQYF; DNA: TGTGCCAGCAGTTTGGCGGAGGACGAGCAGTACTTC
size: -; J: TRBJ2-7; D: -; V: TRBV11-3; CDR3: CASSPRPDSYEQYF; DNA: TGTGCCAGCAGCCCCCGTCCGGACAGCTACGAGCAGTACTTC
size: -; J: TRBJ1-6; D: -; V: TRBV7-9; CDR3: CASSLVSRGVNSPLHF; DNA: TGTGCCAGCAGCTTAGTCTCTCGGGGGGTAAATTCACCCCTCCACTTT
size: -; J: TRBJ1-2; D: TRBD1; V: TRBV7-2; CDR3: CASSRQGAHGYTF; DNA: TGTGCCAGCAGCAGACAGGGGGCTCATGGCTACACCTTC
size: -; J: TRBJ2-1; D: -; V: TRBV19; CDR3: CASSATGRNEQFF; DNA: TGTGCCAGTAGTGCTACTGGGAGAAATGAGCAGTTCTTC
size: -; J: TRBJ1-1; D: -; V: TRBV6-5; CDR3: CASSSSLVNTEAFF; DNA: TGTGCCAGCAGTTCCTCACTAGTAAACACTGAAGCTTTCTTT
size: -; J: TRBJ1-2; D: TRBD1; V: TRBV4-2; CDR3: CASSQDYWDSHNYGYTF; DNA: TGTGCCAGCAGCCAAGATTACTGGGACAGTCACAACTATGGCTACACCTTC
size: -; J: TRBJ1-1; D: TRBD1; V: TRBV19; CDR3: CASSIWGRGRRTEAFF; DNA: TGTGCCAGTAGTATCTGGGGCAGGGGGCGTAGGACTGAAGCTTTCTTT
size: -; J: TRBJ2-7; D: TRBD1; V: TRBV27; CDR3: CASSHSTGDRFPYEQYF; DNA: TGTGCCAGCAGTCATTCTACAGGGGATCGGTTCCCCTACGAGCAGTACTTC
size: -; J: TRBJ1-2; D: TRBD1; V: TRBV4-3; CDR3: CASSPPGQGYGYTF; DNA: TGCGCCAGCAGCCCCCCGGGACAGGGCTATGGCTACACCTTC
size: -; J: TRBJ1-1; D: -; V: TRBV18; CDR3: CASSPWGGDTEAFF; DNA: TGTGCCAGCTCCCCATGGGGAGGGGATACTGAAGCTTTCTTT
size: -; J: TRBJ1-5; D: -; V: TRBV5-1; CDR3: CASSASGQFNQPQHF; DNA: TGCGCCAGCAGCGCAAGCGGACAGTTCAATCAGCCCCAGCATTTT
size: -; J: TRBJ2-2; D: -; V: TRBV7-9; CDR3: CASSFRNTGELFF; DNA: TGTGCCAGCAGCTTCCGTAACACCGGGGAGCTGTTTTTT
size: -; J: TRBJ2-2; D: TRBD1; V: TRBV18; CDR3: CASSPGQGPSGELFF; DNA: TGTGCCAGCTCACCGGGACAGGGCCCGTCCGGGGAGCTGTTTTTT
size: -; J: TRBJ1-2; D: TRBD1; V: TRBV29-1; CDR3: CSVVLLQGEGYGYTF; DNA: TGCAGCGTTGTTTTATTACAGGGGGAAGGGTATGGCTACACCTTC
size: once; J: TRBJ1-3; D: -; V: TRBV3-1/TRBV3-2; CDR3: CASSQDVLYSGNTIYF; DNA: TGTGCCAGCAGCCAAGACGTTCTTTACTCTGGAAACACCATATATTTT